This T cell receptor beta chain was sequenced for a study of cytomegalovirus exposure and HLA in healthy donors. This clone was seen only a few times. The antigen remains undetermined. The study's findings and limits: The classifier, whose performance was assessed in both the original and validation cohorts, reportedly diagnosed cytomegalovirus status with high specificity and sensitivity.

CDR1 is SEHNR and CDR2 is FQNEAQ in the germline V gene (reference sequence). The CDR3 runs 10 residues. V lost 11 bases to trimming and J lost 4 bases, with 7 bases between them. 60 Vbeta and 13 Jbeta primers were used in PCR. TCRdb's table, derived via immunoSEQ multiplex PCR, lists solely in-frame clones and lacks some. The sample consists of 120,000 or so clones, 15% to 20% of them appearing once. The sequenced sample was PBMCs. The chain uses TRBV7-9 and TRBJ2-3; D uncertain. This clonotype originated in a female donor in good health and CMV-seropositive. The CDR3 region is CAFAADTQYF. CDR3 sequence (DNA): TGTGCCTTCGCGGCAGATACGCAGTATTTT.